The sequence of this T cell receptor beta chain was determined in a study of read filtering for tumor transcriptome and immune sequencing. About the research overall: Mean patient age was roughly 61 years, range about 45 to 85; 17 male, more than 11 female. DNase treatment preceded whole-transcriptome library preparation.

This clonotype was seen at least ten times. The antigen remains unidentified. Bone marrow was sampled from every patient at the time of active disease. Overall study results and limits: RNA-seq captured clonotypes less deeply and reliably than IR-seq.

The CDR3 has 12 amino acids. Trimming took 3 bases from V and 8 from J, leaving 8 bases between them. Germline CDR1 SGDLS, CDR2 YYNGEE. The library was built from around 380 ng RNA with molecular barcoded adaptors for alpha/delta and beta/gamma chains. From the reads, TCRdb called clonotypes with MiXCR, one entry per CDR3 protein. This sample has around 41,000 distinct CDR3 sequences; roughly 12% occur once, and the top ten carry around 32%. The sample taken for sequencing was a population of CD138-negative cells sorted from bone marrow. This clonotype was obtained from a donor aged 40 or older with multiple myeloma. The rearrangement links TRBV9 to TRBJ2-2, with D possibly being TRBD2 (6 bases). The CDR3: CASSARGGELFF. In DNA, the CDR3 is TGTGCCAGCAGCGCTCGGGGGGGGGAGCTGTTTTTT.